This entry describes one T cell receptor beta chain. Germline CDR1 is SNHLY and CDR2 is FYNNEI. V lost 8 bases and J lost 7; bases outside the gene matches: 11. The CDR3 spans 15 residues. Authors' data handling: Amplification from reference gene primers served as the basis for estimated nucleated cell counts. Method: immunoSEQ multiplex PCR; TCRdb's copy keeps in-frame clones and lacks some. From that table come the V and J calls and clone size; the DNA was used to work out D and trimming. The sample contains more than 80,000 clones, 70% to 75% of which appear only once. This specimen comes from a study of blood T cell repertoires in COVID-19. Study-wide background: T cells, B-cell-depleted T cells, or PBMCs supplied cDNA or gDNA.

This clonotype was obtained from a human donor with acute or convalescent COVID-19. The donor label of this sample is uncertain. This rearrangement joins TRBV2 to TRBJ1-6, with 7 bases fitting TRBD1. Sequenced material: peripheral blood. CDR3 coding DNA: TGTGCCAGCGGAAAGACAGGGACAGAGAATTCACCCCTCCACTTT. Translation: CASGKTGTENSPLHF. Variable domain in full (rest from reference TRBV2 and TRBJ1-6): EPEVTQTPSHQVTQMGQEVILRCVPISNHLYFYWYRQILGQKVEFLVSFYNNEISEKSEIFDDQFSVERPDGSNFTLKIRSTKLEDSAMYFCASGKTGTENSPLHFGNGTRLTVT.